The 26 T cell receptor beta chains in this list originate from one sample, sequenced in a study of vaccination effects on CD4 cells after COVID-19. Sequencing used immunoSEQ multiplex PCR; TCRdb keeps in-frame clones, though not all of them. The table includes around 33,000 clones, approximately 78% detected once. What these receptors recognize is not known. CD4+ T cells specific for antigen were expanded with viral peptide pools by the ViraFEST assay before sequencing. Culturing for roughly 10 days preceded CD4+ T cell isolation. Participants each got two BNT162b2 or mRNA-1273 vaccine doses. Here the sequenced sample was CD4+ T cells from PBMCs cultured with HCoV-NL63 spike peptides, taken after COVID-19 vaccination. Receptors were obtained from a human donor who received a COVID-19 vaccine. Some clones in this sample may be carry-over from other donors' samples.

The J gene is TRBJ2-7, the V gene TRBV5-1, with 9 bases identical to TRBD1. This CDR3 region has 15 residues. V was clipped by 0 bases and J by 4 bases; unmatched bases: 5. The germline CDR1 and CDR2 sequences are SGHRS and YFSETQ. The DNA for the CDR3 is TGCGCCAGCAGCTTGGCACAGGGGGCAGCTTACGAGCAGTACGTC. It is translated as CASSLAQGAAYEQYV.

CDR3 in amino acids: CARRTGSGNTIYF. The CDR3 DNA reads TGTGCCAGGAGAACAGGGTCTGGAAACACCATATATTTT. The chain recombines TRBV2 with TRBJ1-3; D might be TRBD1 (6 bases). Per germline, CDR1 SNHLY and CDR2 FYNNEI. This CDR3 is 13 amino acids long. Trimming took 9 bases from V and 1 from J, leaving 10 bases between them.

The CDR3 region is CASADRGLTDTQYF. The CDR3 DNA sequence: TGTGCCAGCGCCGACAGGGGGTTAACAGATACGCAGTATTTT. The gene calls are TRBV19 and TRBJ2-3; 9 bases align to TRBD1. V gave up 9 bases and J gave up 3 bases; unmatched junction bases: 7. Per germline, CDR1 LNHDA and CDR2 SQIVND (reference sequence). The CDR3 extends over 14 amino acids.

The chain carries TRBV29-1 and TRBJ1-2; D gene unclear. Trimming cost V 2 bases and J 4 bases, with 5 bases left between them. The CDR3 is 11 amino acids. Germline-derived CDR1 and CDR2 are SQVTM and ANQGSEA. The CDR3 protein is CSVERSYGYTF. The CDR3 bases are TGCAGCGTTGAACGGAGCTATGGCTACACCTTC.

The chain carries TRBV6-2 or TRBV6-3 and TRBJ2-7, with a possible D match to TRBD1 (6 bases). CDR3 size: 15 residues. Germline-derived CDR1 and CDR2 are MNHEY and SVGEGT. V lost 6 bases and J 2 bases, leaving 17 bases between the germline ends. The CDR3 coding sequence is TGTGCCAGCAGCCGCCCCGGGACAATAGCCTACGAGCAGTACGTC. Amino acid sequence: CASSRPGTIAYEQYV.

V usage is TRBV10-3 and J usage is TRBJ2-1; TRBD1 agrees at 11 bases. V trimming: 6 bases; J trimming: 4 bases; junction bases outside the gene matches: 5. Germline CDR1 ENHRY, CDR2 SYGVKD. This CDR3 has 15 residues. CDR3 region: CAISAGTGGYNEQFF. The CDR3 bases are TGTGCCATCAGCGCCGGGACAGGGGGGTACAATGAGCAGTTCTTC.

The gene calls are TRBV5-1 and TRBJ2-3; tentative D call: TRBD2 (5 bases). The CDR3 contains 17 residues. V dropped 4 bases and J dropped 0 bases, with 18 bases sitting between them. Germline V gene sequence: CDR1 SGHRS, CDR2 YFSETQ. For the CDR3, the DNA is TGCGCCAGCAGCCGATTTCTCGGACGGGGTAGCACAGATACGCAGTATTTT. It is translated as CASSRFLGRGSTDTQYF.

This clone was observed a single time. The rearrangement links TRBV5-5 to TRBJ1-4; no clear D. This CDR3 contains 14 residues. The V gene lost 4 bases and the J gene lost 0 bases, with 7 bases spanning the gap. Germline V CDR1 and CDR2: SGHKS, YYEKEE (reference sequence). The CDR3 protein is CASSLIATNEKLFF. The CDR3, as DNA: TGTGCCAGCAGCCTGATTGCAACTAATGAAAAACTGTTTTTT.

The chain uses TRBV7-9 and TRBJ2-3; a weak D match, TRBD2 (5 bases). V was cut by 0 bases and J by 2 bases, with 6 bases left in between. Germline V CDR1 and CDR2: SEHNR, FQNEAQ (reference sequence). The CDR3 runs 14 residues. CDR3 protein: CASSLARVTDTQYF. The CDR3 DNA sequence: TGTGCCAGCAGCTTAGCGCGGGTCACAGATACGCAGTATTTT.

This rearrangement joins TRBV6-6 to TRBJ1-4; D is ambiguous. Trimming took off 8 bases at V and 2 bases at J, with 12 bases between the two ends. Germline loops: CDR1 MNHNY, CDR2 SVGAGI (reference sequence). This CDR3 is built from 14 residues. CDR3 sequence (DNA): TGTGCCAGCTCCCCCGGGAGGACTAATGAAAAACTGTTTTTT. Protein sequence: CASSPGRTNEKLFF.

The chain has TRBV6-1 and TRBJ2-3; perhaps TRBD2 as D (6 bases). V was pared by 1 base and J by 0 bases, with 14 bases between. The CDR3 consists of 17 residues. CDR1 MNHNS and CDR2 SASEGT come from the germline V gene. The CDR3 region is CASSEVVRDFSTDTQYF. The CDR3 coding sequence is TGTGCCAGCAGTGAAGTTGTTAGGGACTTTAGCACAGATACGCAGTATTTT.

The V call is TRBV19, the J call TRBJ2-2; D is unresolved. The germline V and J ends were trimmed by 4 bases and 2 bases, with 11 bases remaining between them. CDR3 length: 15 residues. The germline V gene has CDR1 LNHDA and CDR2 SQIVND (reference sequence). The CDR3 DNA reads as TGTGCCAGTAGTACCCCCTTCTATAACACCGGGGAGCTGTTTTTT. It codes for CASSTPFYNTGELFF. Full variable domain (outside the CDR3, taken from reference TRBV19 and TRBJ2-2): DGGITQSPKYLFRKEGQNVTLSCEQNLNHDAMYWYRQDPGQGLRLIYYSQIVNDFQKGDIAEGYSVSREKKESFPLTVTSAQKNPTAFYLCASSTPFYNTGELFFGEGSRLTVL.

The chain is built from TRBV4-2 and TRBJ1-2, with 8 bases lining up with TRBD1. Trimming removed 0 bases from V and 6 bases from J; junction bases left unmatched: 0. The CDR3 is 13 residues long. CDR1 is LGHNA and CDR2 is YNFKEQ in the germline V gene. This chain's CDR3 is CASSQEDRDGYTF. In nucleotides, the CDR3 is TGTGCCAGCAGCCAAGAGGACAGGGATGGCTACACCTTC.

The chain recombines TRBV5-1 with TRBJ1-4, with 8 bases aligning to TRBD1. V trimming: 0 bases; J trimming: 8 bases; junction bases outside the gene matches: 6. Per the germline V gene, CDR1 is SGHRS and CDR2 is YFSETQ. The CDR3 has 15 residues. CDR3 loop: CASSLGTGGEEKLFF. The CDR3 DNA reads as TGCGCCAGCAGCTTGGGTACAGGGGGTGAAGAAAAACTGTTTTTT.

The gene calls are TRBV7-3 and TRBJ2-7; a possible D gene is TRBD1 (5 bases). Germline CDR1 reads SGHTA; CDR2 reads FQGTGA. The V gene lost 0 bases and the J gene lost 1 base, with 13 bases spanning the gap. CDR3 length equals 16 residues. Here the CDR3 DNA reads TGTGCCAGCAGCTTAACGACAGTTTCTCCATCCTACGAGCAGTACGTC. Encoded protein: CASSLTTVSPSYEQYV.

DNA for the CDR3: TGCGCCAGCAGAAAGGGCGGTAAAGACACCATATATTTT. Translated: CASRKGGKDTIYF. The chain recombines TRBV5-1 with TRBJ1-3, with D unclear. The V end was cut by 5 bases, the J end by 8 bases, with 14 bases between. CDR3 length equals 13 residues. CDR1 and CDR2 (germline): SGHRS, YFSETQ.

Only a few counts were recorded for this clone. The J gene is TRBJ1-5, the V gene TRBV19, with a possible D match to TRBD1 (5 bases). V shed 7 bases and J shed 2 bases, with 12 bases lying between them. CDR3 size: 14 residues. Germline loops: CDR1 LNHDA, CDR2 SQIVND (reference sequence). In DNA form, the CDR3 reads TGTGCCAGTAAGGGTCAGGGTGGCAATCAGCCCCAGCATTTT. It translates to CASKGQGGNQPQHF.

Details on this clone: One end of the junction fails to match germline, which may point to a read error. The chain is built from TRBV6-1 and TRBJ2-3, with no clear D. In germline, CDR1 is MNHNS, CDR2 SASEGT. The CDR3 runs to 15 residues. The DNA for the CDR3 is TGTGCCAGCAGCGAAGCCCCTGGCTTGAGAGATACGCAGTATTTT. Protein sequence: CASSEAPGLRDTQYF.

The chain joins TRBV6-5 to TRBJ2-5; D may correspond to TRBD1 or TRBD2 (5 bases each). Germline V gene data show CDR1 as MNHEY and CDR2 as SVGAGI. This CDR3 has 15 amino acids. With 2 bases removed from V and 5 bases from J, the gap between germline ends came to 15 bases. The CDR3 spells CASSYRGALGETQYF. CDR3 sequence (DNA): TGTGCCAGCAGTTACAGAGGGGCCCTCGGGGAGACCCAGTACTTC.

V gene TRBV7-2 combines with J gene TRBJ1-3; D is unresolved. The CDR3 extends over 16 amino acids. Germline V gene sequence: CDR1 SGHTA, CDR2 FQGNSA. V was trimmed by 1 base and J by 0 bases, leaving 10 bases between them. The CDR3 DNA reads TGTGCCAGCAGCTTAGGGTCGGGCAGCTCTGGAAACACCATATATTTT. It codes for CASSLGSGSSGNTIYF.

By frequency in the sample, this clone is medium-sized. This chain links TRBV7-2 with TRBJ1-6; tentative D call: TRBD1 (5 bases). Germline V gives CDR1 SGHTA, CDR2 FQGNSA. Trimming pared 4 bases from V and 7 bases from J, leaving 11 bases between. CDR3 length: 14 residues. CDR3 DNA: TGTGCCAGCAGCTCCCGACAGTCCAATTCACCCCTCCACTTT. Its translation is CASSSRQSNSPLHF.

The V and J genes are TRBV5-8 and TRBJ1-5, with D perhaps TRBD1 (5 bases). Per germline, CDR1 SGHTS and CDR2 YDEGEE. The CDR3 is 13 amino acids. V was trimmed by 6 bases and J by 5 bases, leaving 12 bases between them. CDR3 DNA sequence: TGTGCCAGCACGGGGGGACTGGATCAGCCCCAGCATTTT. The encoded protein is CASTGGLDQPQHF.

This chain uses TRBV11-2 with TRBJ2-5; the D gene is possibly TRBD2 (6 bases). The germline V gene has CDR1 SGHAT and CDR2 FQNNGV. The CDR3 length is 14 residues. Trimming pared 3 bases from V and 3 bases from J, leaving 11 bases between. CDR3 sequence (DNA): TGTGCCAGCAGCTTTTTTGGGGGGAAAGAGACCCAGTACTTC. Protein: CASSFFGGKETQYF.

This clone was observed a few times. The V call is TRBV7-8, the J call TRBJ2-5; 13 nucleotides line up with TRBD2. V was clipped by 5 bases and J by 5 bases; unmatched bases: 14. Germline CDR1 reads SGHVS; CDR2 reads FQNEAQ. The CDR3 consists of 18 residues. CDR3 coding DNA: TGTGCCAGCAGCACGCGGACTGTGACTAGCGGGGGGAGGGAGACCCAGTACTTC. It translates to CASSTRTVTSGGRETQYF.

The chain combines TRBV6-5 with TRBJ1-3; 7 positions match TRBD1. V lost 5 bases, J lost 1 base, and 5 bases stayed unmatched. Germline V gene lookup returns CDR1 MNHEY and CDR2 SVGAGI. The CDR3 loop spans 15 amino acids. CDR3 loop: CASSTGTASGNTIYF. The CDR3, as DNA: TGTGCCAGCAGTACGGGGACAGCTTCTGGAAACACCATATATTTT.

The rearrangement uses TRBV18 and TRBJ1-5, with 12 bases matching TRBD1. From germline, CDR1 is KGHSH and CDR2 LQKENI. The CDR3 runs to 19 residues. The trim removed 6 bases at V and 0 bases at J, leaving 12 bases unmatched. This chain's CDR3 is CASSPTGTGGLNSNQPQHF. In DNA form, the CDR3 reads TGTGCCAGCTCTCCCACCGGGACAGGGGGCCTTAATAGCAATCAGCCCCAGCATTTT. Full variable domain (missing parts from reference TRBV18 and TRBJ1-5): NAGVMQNPRHLVRRRGQEARLRCSPMKGHSHVYWYRQLPEEGLKFMVYLQKENIIDESGMPKERFSAEFPKEGPSILRIQQVVRGDSAAYFCASSPTGTGGLNSNQPQHFGDGTRLSIL.